A selection of T cell receptor beta chains follows, all from one sample in a study of T cells in localized non-small cell lung cancer. Generated by immunoSEQ multiplex PCR, the TCRdb table keeps only in-frame clones and is missing some. The sample has about 3,700 clones, 33% seen once. The source was normal lung tissue next to the tumor, collected before any cancer treatment. All receptors derive from a woman between 35 and 75 years old with stage I lung adenocarcinoma. Both conserved end residues are part of each CDR3. Fields, in order: V gene, D gene, clone size, J gene, CDR3 DNA, CDR3 protein. D genes are given only for firm matches. A row's size may be missing; if present it is once, few, many or a size class.

>TRBV5-1|.|.|TRBJ1-1
TGCGCCAGCAGCTCGGGACAACCGCTGAACACTGAAGCTTTCTTT
CASSSGQPLNTEAFF
>TRBV19|.|few|TRBJ2-1
TGTGCCAGTAGTACCCCGGCAGACTTCTCCTACAATGAGCAGTTCTTC
CASSTPADFSYNEQFF
>TRBV29-1|TRBD1|.|TRBJ1-2
TGCAGCGTTGATGGACAGGGGGAACTTGCTAACTATGGCTACACCTTC
CSVDGQGELANYGYTF
>TRBV9|TRBD2|.|TRBJ2-5
TGTGCCAGCAGTTTAGGCCTAGCGGGGTCGGCCCAGTACTTC
CASSLGLAGSAQYF
>TRBV6-8|.|few|TRBJ1-1
TGTGCCAGCAGTTACGGGGCAGGAGACACTGAAGCTTTCTTT
CASSYGAGDTEAFF
>TRBV11-3|TRBD2|medium-sized|TRBJ2-7
TGTGCCAGCAGCTTTAGCGGGACGAGCTCCTACGAGCAGTACTTC
CASSFSGTSSYEQYF
>TRBV28|.|.|TRBJ2-7
TGTGCCAGCAGTTTATTAGGGAAAGAGCAGTACTTC
CASSLLGKEQYF
>TRBV28|TRBD1|.|TRBJ2-1
TGTGCCAGCAGTGCGAACTCCGGGACAGGGGTTGGTGAGCAGTTCTTC
CASSANSGTGVGEQFF
>TRBV28|.|.|TRBJ1-2
TGTGCCAGCAGTTTAGACAGTTATGGCTACACCTTC
CASSLDSYGYTF
>TRBV4-1|TRBD2|.|TRBJ2-7
TGCGCCAGCAGCCAAGAATACGCGGGAGGGCGGTTCGAGCAGTACTTC
CASSQEYAGGRFEQYF
>TRBV6-8|.|.|TRBJ1-4
TGTGCCAGCAGGGAGGAGATCTTGGGGACCAAACTGTTTTTT
CASREEILGTKLFF
>TRBV9|.|few|TRBJ1-1
TGTGCCAGCAGCGCCAGGGTGAACACTGAAGCTTTCTTT
CASSARVNTEAFF
>TRBV30|.|few|TRBJ1-2
TGTGCCTGGAGTGCTCGGCTATGGAATGGCTACACCTTC
CAWSARLWNGYTF
>TRBV11-3|TRBD1|few|TRBJ2-1
TGTGCCAGCAGCTTATGGGGACAGGGGCTACGGGAGCAGTTCTTC
CASSLWGQGLREQFF
>TRBV15|.|.|TRBJ2-7
TGTGCCACCAGCATGATGGAAACAGTTTTGTACGAGCAGTACTTC
CATSMMETVLYEQYF
>TRBV7-1|.|few|TRBJ1-4
TGTGCCAGCAGCCCCCGAGGGGGACAAACTAATGAAAAACTGTTTTTT
CASSPRGGQTNEKLFF
>TRBV19|TRBD1|.|TRBJ1-2
TGTGCCAGTAGTACCGACAGGGGTGACAACTATGGCTACACCTTC
CASSTDRGDNYGYTF
>TRBV6-8|.|.|TRBJ2-7
TGTGCCAGCAGTTACCGCGGTCCCTACGAGCAGTACTTC
CASSYRGPYEQYF
>TRBV4-1|.|large|TRBJ2-5
TGCGCCAGCAGCCAAGATCTTGGGGTAGCGCGCATGGAGACCCAGTACTTC
CASSQDLGVARMETQYF
>TRBV7-2|.|.|TRBJ1-1
TGTGCCAGCAGCTTCCTTCCGAACACTGAAGCTTTCTTT
CASSFLPNTEAFF
>TRBV1|.|few|TRBJ1-5
TGCACCAGCAGCCAAGGGGATGGCCCTAGCAATCAGCCCCAGCATTTT
CTSSQGDGPSNQPQHF
>TRBV14|.|.|TRBJ1-5
TGTGCCAGCAGCCAAGGGACATTGGACGGGCCCCAGCATTTT
CASSQGTLDGPQHF
>TRBV19|TRBD1|.|TRBJ2-7
TGTGCCAGTAGTATCGGACAGGACTCCTACGAGCAGTACTTC
CASSIGQDSYEQYF
>TRBV28|.|few|TRBJ1-2
TGTGCCAGCAGTTTATGGGGCGGAGAGAATAACTATGGCTACACCTTC
CASSLWGGENNYGYTF
>TRBV30|TRBD2|.|TRBJ2-5
TGTGCCTGGAGGCTAGCGGGAGGCTCAGTGGCCCAGTACTTC
CAWRLAGGSVAQYF